This record covers a single T cell receptor (beta chain). Its antigen is unidentified. The sample belongs to a study of cytomegalovirus exposure and HLA in healthy donors. The CDR3 runs to 14 residues. The germline CDR1 and CDR2 sequences are GTSNPN and SVGIG (reference sequence). V lost 7 bases to trimming and J lost 1 base, with 13 bases between them. PCR was performed using 60 Vbeta and 13 Jbeta primers. The method was immunoSEQ multiplex PCR; TCRdb's version includes in-frame clones alone and lacks a portion of them. In the table there are 150,000 to 180,000 clones, over 65% of which are singletons. Study-level findings and limits: A later look showed TCR association rates differing by HLA locus, highest for DRB1 and lowest for HLA-C.

The V and J genes are TRBV30 and TRBJ1-4; TRBD1 is a possible D gene (6 bases). This sequence originates from a woman aged 40-49 years in good health and CMV-seronegative. The specimen was PBMCs. This CDR3 reads CASNDRLTNEKLFF. Written as DNA, the CDR3 is TGTGCCTCGAATGACAGGCTAACTAATGAAAAACTGTTTTTT.